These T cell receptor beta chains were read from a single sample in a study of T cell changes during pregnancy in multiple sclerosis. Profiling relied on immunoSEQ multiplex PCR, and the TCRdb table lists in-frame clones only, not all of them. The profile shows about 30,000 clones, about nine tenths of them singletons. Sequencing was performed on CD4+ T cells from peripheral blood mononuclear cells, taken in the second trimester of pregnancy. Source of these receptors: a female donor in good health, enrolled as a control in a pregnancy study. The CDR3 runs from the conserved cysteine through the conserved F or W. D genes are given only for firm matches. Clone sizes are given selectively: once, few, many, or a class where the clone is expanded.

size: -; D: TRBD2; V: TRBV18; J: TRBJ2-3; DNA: TGTGCCAGCTCACCAGGACTAGCGGGAGCAGATACGCAGTATTTT; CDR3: CASSPGLAGADTQYF
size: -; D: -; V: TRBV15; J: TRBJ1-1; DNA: TGTGCCACCAGCAGAGACTCTATAGGAGCTGAAGCTTTCTTT; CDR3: CATSRDSIGAEAFF
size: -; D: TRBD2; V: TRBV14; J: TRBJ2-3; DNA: TGTGCCAGCAGCCGGACTAGCGGGGGGGGCCCGGGTTCGAGAAATACGCAGTATTTT; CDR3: CASSRTSGGGPGSRNTQYF
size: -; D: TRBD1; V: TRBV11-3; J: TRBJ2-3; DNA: TGTGCCAGCAGCTGGGCGGGGACAGGGACTTCAGATACGCAGTATTTT; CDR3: CASSWAGTGTSDTQYF
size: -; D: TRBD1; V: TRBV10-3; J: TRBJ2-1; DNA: TGTGCCATCAGCCCGGACAGGGAGATTGAGCAGTTCTTC; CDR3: CAISPDREIEQFF
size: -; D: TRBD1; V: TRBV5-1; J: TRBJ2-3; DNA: TGCGCCAGCAGCTTAGGACAGGGTAGCACAGATACGCAGTATTTT; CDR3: CASSLGQGSTDTQYF
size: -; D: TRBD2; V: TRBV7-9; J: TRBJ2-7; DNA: TGTGCCAGCTCACCGGGACTAGCGGGATACGAGCAGTACTTC; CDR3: CASSPGLAGYEQYF
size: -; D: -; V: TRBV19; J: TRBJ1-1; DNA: TGTGCCAGTTACTCAAACCTTGGCACTGAAGCTTTCTTT; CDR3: CASYSNLGTEAFF
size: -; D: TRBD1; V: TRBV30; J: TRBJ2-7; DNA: TGTGCCTGGAGTGTGACAGGGGGCGGGTACGAGCAGTACTTC; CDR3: CAWSVTGGGYEQYF
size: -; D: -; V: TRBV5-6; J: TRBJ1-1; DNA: TGTGCCAGCAGCCCCAGGGTTGGCCCTCACATGAACACTGAAGCTTTCTTT; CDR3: CASSPRVGPHMNTEAFF
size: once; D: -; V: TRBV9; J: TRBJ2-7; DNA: TGTGCCAGCAGCCCCGAGGGTCTAGTACGGCAGTACTTC; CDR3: CASSPEGLVRQYF
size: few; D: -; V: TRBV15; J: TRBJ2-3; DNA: TGTGCCACCAGCAGAGATCTGAGCGATACGCAGTATTTT; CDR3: CATSRDLSDTQYF
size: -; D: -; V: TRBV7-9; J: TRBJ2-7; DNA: TGTGCCAGCAGCTTAGCGGGAGCCTTCGAGCAGTACTTC; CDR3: CASSLAGAFEQYF
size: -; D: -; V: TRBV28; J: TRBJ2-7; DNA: TGTGCCAGCAGTCCCCCGAAGCGGAGATTTAACGAGCAGTACTTC; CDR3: CASSPPKRRFNEQYF
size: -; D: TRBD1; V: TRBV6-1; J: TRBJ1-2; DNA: TGTGCCAGCAGAGGACAGGGAATAAGCGGCTACACCTTC; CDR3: CASRGQGISGYTF
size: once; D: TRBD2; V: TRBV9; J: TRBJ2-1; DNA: TGTGCCAGCAGCGTACTTAGCGGGGGCGGGAGTGAGCAGTTCTTC; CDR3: CASSVLSGGGSEQFF
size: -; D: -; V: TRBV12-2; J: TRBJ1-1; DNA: TGTGCAAGTCGCTTTCCGGGACAGGGAGACACTGAAGCTTTCTTT; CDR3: CASRFPGQGDTEAFF